This T cell receptor (beta chain) was sequenced for a study of beta chain features in type 1 diabetes. Expressed TCRB transcripts were sequenced after all isolated RNA was converted to cDNA. Generated by immunoSEQ multiplex PCR, the TCRdb table keeps only in-frame clones and is missing some. The data hold just over 450,000 clones, with around 30% observed a single time. With V trimmed by 6 bases and J by 4 bases, 12 bases remained unmatched. In germline, CDR1 is MDHEN, CDR2 SYDVKM. The CDR3 runs 16 residues. The specimen sequenced was naive CD4+ T cells from blood. This chain joins TRBV28 and TRBJ1-1, with 9 bases identical to TRBD1. This clonotype was obtained from a man younger than 35 in good health. The CDR3 protein is CASRTGGQGRVTEAFF. The CDR3 nucleotides are TGTGCCAGCAGAACAGGGGGACAGGGAAGGGTCACTGAAGCTTTCTTT.